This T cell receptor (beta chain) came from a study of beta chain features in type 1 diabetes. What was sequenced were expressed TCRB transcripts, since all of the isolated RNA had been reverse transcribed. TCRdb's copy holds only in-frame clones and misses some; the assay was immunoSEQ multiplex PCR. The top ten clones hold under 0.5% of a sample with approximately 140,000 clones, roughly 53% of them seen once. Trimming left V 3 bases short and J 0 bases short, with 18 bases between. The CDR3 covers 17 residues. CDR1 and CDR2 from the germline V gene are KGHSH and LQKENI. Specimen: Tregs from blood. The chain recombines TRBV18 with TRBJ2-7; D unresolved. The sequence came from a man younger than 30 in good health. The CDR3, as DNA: TGTGCCAGCTCACCCCCCTGGTCAGAAAACCACTCCTACGAGCAGTACTTC. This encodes CASSPPWSENHSYEQYF.